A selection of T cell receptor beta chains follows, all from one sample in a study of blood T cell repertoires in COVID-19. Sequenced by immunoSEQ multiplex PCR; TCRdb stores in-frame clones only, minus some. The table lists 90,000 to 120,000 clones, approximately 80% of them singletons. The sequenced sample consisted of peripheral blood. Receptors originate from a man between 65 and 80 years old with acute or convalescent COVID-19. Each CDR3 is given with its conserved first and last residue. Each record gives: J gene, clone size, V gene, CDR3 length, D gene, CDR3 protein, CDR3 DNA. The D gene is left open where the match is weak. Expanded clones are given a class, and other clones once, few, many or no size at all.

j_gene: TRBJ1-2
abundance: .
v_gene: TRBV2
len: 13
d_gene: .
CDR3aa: CASIPDSNYGYTF
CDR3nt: TGTGCCAGCATTCCGGACAGCAACTATGGCTACACCTTC

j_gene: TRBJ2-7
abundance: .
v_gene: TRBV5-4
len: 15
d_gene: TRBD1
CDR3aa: CASSLGGQGAYEQYF
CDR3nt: TGTGCCAGCAGCTTAGGGGGACAGGGGGCCTACGAGCAGTACTTC

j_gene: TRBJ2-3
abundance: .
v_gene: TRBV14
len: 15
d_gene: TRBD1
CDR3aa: CASSQDRGPSDTQYF
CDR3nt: TGTGCCAGCAGCCAAGACAGGGGGCCATCAGATACGCAGTATTTT

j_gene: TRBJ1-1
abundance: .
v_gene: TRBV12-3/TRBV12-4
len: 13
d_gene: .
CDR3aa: CASSFAGDTEAFF
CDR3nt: TGTGCCAGCAGTTTTGCGGGGGACACTGAAGCTTTCTTT

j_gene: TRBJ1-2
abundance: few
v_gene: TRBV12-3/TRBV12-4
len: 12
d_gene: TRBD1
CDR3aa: CASTETGVGYTF
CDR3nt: TGTGCCAGCACCGAGACAGGGGTCGGCTACACCTTC

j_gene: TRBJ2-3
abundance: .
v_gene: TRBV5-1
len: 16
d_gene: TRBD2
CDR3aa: CASSPVAGGPQDTQYF
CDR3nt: TGCGCCAGCAGCCCAGTAGCGGGGGGGCCACAAGATACGCAGTATTTT

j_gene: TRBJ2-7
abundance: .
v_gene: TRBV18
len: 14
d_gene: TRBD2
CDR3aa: CASSPTSGGAEQYF
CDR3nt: TGTGCCAGCTCACCGACTAGCGGGGGGGCCGAGCAGTACTTC

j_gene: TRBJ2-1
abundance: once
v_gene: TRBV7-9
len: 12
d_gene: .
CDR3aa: CASSFADNEQFF
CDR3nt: TGTGCCAGCAGCTTTGCAGATAATGAGCAGTTCTTC

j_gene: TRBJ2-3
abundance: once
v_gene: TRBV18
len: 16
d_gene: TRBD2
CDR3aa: CASSPPTGGSTDTQYF
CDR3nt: TGTGCCAGCTCACCCCCGACCGGGGGGTCCACAGATACGCAGTATTTT

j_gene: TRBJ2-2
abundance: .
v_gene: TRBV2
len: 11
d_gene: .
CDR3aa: CASSVGGELFF
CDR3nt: TGTGCCAGCAGCGTCGGCGGGGAGCTGTTTTTT

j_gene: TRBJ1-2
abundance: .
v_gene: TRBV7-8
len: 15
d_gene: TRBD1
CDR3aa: CASSLGTGANYGYTF
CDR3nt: TGTGCCAGCAGCTTAGGGACAGGGGCTAACTATGGCTACACCTTC

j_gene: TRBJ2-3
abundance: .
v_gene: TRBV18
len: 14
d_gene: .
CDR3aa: CASSSRELTDTQYF
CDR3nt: TGTGCCAGCTCTTCCAGGGAACTCACAGATACGCAGTATTTT

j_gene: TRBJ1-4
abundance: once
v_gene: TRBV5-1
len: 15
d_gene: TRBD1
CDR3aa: CASSTGQGYNEKLFF
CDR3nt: TGCGCCAGCAGCACTGGACAGGGCTATAATGAAAAACTGTTTTTT

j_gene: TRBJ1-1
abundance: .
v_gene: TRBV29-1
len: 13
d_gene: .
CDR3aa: CSVEEQGSAEAFF
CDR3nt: TGCAGCGTTGAAGAGCAGGGGAGCGCTGAAGCTTTCTTT

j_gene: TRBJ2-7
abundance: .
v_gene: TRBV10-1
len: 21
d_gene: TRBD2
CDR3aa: CASSGIPGTSGGGSKTHEQYF
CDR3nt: TGCGCCAGCAGTGGGATTCCCGGGACTAGCGGGGGGGGAAGTAAGACCCACGAGCAGTACTTC

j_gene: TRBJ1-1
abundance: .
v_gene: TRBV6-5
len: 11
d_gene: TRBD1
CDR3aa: CASTGGTEAFF
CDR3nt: TGTGCCAGTACAGGGGGCACTGAAGCTTTCTTT

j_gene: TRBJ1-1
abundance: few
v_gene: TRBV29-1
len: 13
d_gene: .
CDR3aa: CSVGEGVNTEAFF
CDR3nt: TGCAGCGTTGGAGAAGGGGTGAACACTGAAGCTTTCTTT

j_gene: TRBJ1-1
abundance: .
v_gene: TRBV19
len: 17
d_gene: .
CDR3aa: CASSIRDSSRMNTEAFF
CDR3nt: TGTGCCAGTAGTATACGGGACTCCTCGAGGATGAATACTGAAGCTTTCTTT

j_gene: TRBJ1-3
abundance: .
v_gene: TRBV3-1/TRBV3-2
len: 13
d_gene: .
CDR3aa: CASSQGGVNTIYF
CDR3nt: TGTGCCAGCAGCCAGGGAGGGGTAAACACCATATATTTT

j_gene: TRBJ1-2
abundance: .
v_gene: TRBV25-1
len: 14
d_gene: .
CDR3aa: CASRGAGDHYGYTF
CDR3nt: TGTGCCAGCAGGGGGGCCGGGGACCACTATGGCTACACCTTC

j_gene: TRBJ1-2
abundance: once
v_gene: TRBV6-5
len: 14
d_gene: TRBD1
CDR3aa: CASSWGQGHGGYTF
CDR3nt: TGTGCCAGCAGTTGGGGACAGGGCCATGGGGGCTACACCTTC

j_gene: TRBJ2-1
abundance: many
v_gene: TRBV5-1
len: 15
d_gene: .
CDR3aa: CASANRDNPYNEQFF
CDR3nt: TGCGCCAGCGCTAACCGGGACAATCCATACAATGAGCAGTTCTTC

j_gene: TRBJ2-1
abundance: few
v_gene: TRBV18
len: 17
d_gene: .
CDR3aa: CASSPVLGWGENNEQFF
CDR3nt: TGTGCCAGCTCACCCGTCTTGGGGTGGGGGGAAAACAATGAGCAGTTCTTC

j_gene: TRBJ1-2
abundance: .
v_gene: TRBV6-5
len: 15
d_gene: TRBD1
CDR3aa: CASSRQGAGVYGYTF
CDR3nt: TGTGCCAGCAGTAGACAGGGGGCAGGTGTCTATGGCTACACCTTC

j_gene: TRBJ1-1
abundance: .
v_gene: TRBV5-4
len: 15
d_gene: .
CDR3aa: CASSSTIQGRTEAFF
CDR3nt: TGTGCCAGCAGCTCCACTATCCAGGGGCGGACTGAAGCTTTCTTT

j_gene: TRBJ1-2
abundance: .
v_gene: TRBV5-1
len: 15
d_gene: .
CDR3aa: CASSLASGVGEGYTF
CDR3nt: TGCGCCAGCAGCTTGGCTTCAGGGGTCGGCGAGGGCTACACCTTC